This T cell receptor (beta chain) was sequenced for a study of shared clonotypes between healthy human individuals. Germline V lookup: CDR1 SGDLS, CDR2 YYNGEE. V lost 0 bases and J 3 bases, leaving 7 bases between the germline ends. The CDR3 loop spans 14 amino acids. Details on this clone: What it binds is not known. Other nucleotide sequences from this sample produce the same CDR3.

Regarding the study as a whole: Sharing across four donors was highest in naive CD4 (around 5%) and lowest in memory CD8 (roughly 0.4%).

Profiling relied on immunoSEQ multiplex PCR, and the TCRdb table lists in-frame clones only, not all of them. The data hold some 2,000,000 clones, with roughly 94% observed a single time. The sequence came from a man aged 18 to 30 in good health. The chain employs TRBV9 and TRBJ2-4; perhaps TRBD1 as D (5 bases). The sequencing input was naive CD4+ T cells sorted from blood. Subset indicated: CD45RA+ positively selected. The CDR3 region is CASSVGQGKNIQYF. The CDR3 bases are TGTGCCAGCAGCGTAGGGCAGGGCAAAAACATTCAGTACTTC. Full variable domain (outside the CDR3, taken from reference TRBV9 and TRBJ2-4): DSGVTQTPKHLITATGQRVTLRCSPRSGDLSVYWYQQSLDQGLQFLIQYYNGEERAKGNILERFSAQQFPDLHSELNLSSLELGDSALYFCASSVGQGKNIQYFGAGTRLSVL.